Below, 8 T cell receptor beta chains from the same sample are listed, as sequenced in a study of blood T cell repertoires in COVID-19. Produced via immunoSEQ multiplex PCR; TCRdb's table is partial and in-frame only. The table records 250,000 to 350,000 clones, 90% of them present only once. The sample was peripheral blood. The receptors stem from a woman aged 25 to 39 with COVID-19, enrolled during active disease.

This CDR3 reads CASSEKVGPPYNEQFF. As DNA, the CDR3 is TGTGCCAGCAGTGAAAAAGTGGGCCCACCTTACAATGAGCAGTTCTTC. The chain uses TRBV6-1 and TRBJ2-1; D is ambiguous. CDR1 is MNHNS and CDR2 is SASEGT in the germline V gene. Trimming removed 2 bases at V and 4 bases at J, with 15 bases between. The CDR3 loop spans 16 amino acids.

The chain combines TRBV5-4 with TRBJ2-6; D gene uncertain. Between the trimmed V and J ends, which lost 4 bases and 0 bases, there was a span of 14 bases. Germline V gives CDR1 SGHNT, CDR2 YYREEE (reference sequence). The CDR3 runs to 17 residues. The CDR3 reads CASSRGSESSGANVLTF. CDR3 nucleotide sequence: TGTGCCAGCAGCAGAGGAAGTGAGAGCTCTGGGGCCAACGTCCTGACTTTC.

The chain couples TRBV5-1 to TRBJ1-5; the match to TRBD1 covers 8 bases. CDR1 is SGHRS, CDR2 YFSETQ, per germline. The CDR3 is 16 residues long. The J segment lost 4 bases and the V segment lost 0 bases, leaving 6 bases of the junction unmatched. Written as DNA, the CDR3 is TGCGCCAGCAGCTTGGTAGGCGGACAGGGAAATCAGCCCCAGCATTTT. Residues: CASSLVGGQGNQPQHF.

The chain is built from TRBV7-9 and TRBJ2-7, with D maybe TRBD2 (6 bases). Germline CDR1 is SEHNR and CDR2 is FQNEAQ (reference sequence). V gave up 6 bases and J gave up 5 bases, with 14 bases separating them. The CDR3 has 13 residues. The CDR3 nucleotides are TGTGCCAGCAGGCAAGTTCCGGGGGACGAGCAGTACTTC. Protein sequence: CASRQVPGDEQYF. Full variable domain (missing parts from reference TRBV7-9 and TRBJ2-7): DTGVSQNPRHKITKRGQNVTFRCDPISEHNRLYWYRQTLGQGPEFLTYFQNEAQLEKSRLLSDRFSAERPKGSFSTLEIQRTEQGDSAMYLCASRQVPGDEQYFGPGTRLTVT.

This chain uses TRBV28 with TRBJ2-1; 10 bases fit TRBD1. The CDR3 is made up of 16 amino acids. V gave up 5 bases and J gave up 7 bases; unmatched junction bases: 11. CDR1 and CDR2 (germline): MDHEN, SYDVKM. CDR3 sequence reads: CASSQSPGQGLNEQFF. CDR3 bases: TGTGCCAGCAGTCAATCTCCGGGACAGGGGTTGAATGAGCAGTTCTTC. The whole variable domain, filled in from reference TRBV28 and TRBJ2-1, reads DVKVTQSSRYLVKRTGEKVFLECVQDMDHENMFWYRQDPGLGLRLIYFSYDVKMKEKGDIPEGYSVSREKKERFSLILESASTNQTSMYLCASSQSPGQGLNEQFFGPGTRLTVL.

This chain connects TRBV6-5 to TRBJ1-2; 8 bases fit TRBD1. This CDR3 region has 16 residues. The V segment lost 0 bases and the J segment 6 bases; nucleotides outside the gene matches: 9. Germline lookup yields CDR1 MNHEY and CDR2 SVGAGI. CDR3 bases: TGTGCCAGCAGTTACTCTGCCTCGGGACAGGAGCATGGCTACACCTTC. This translates into CASSYSASGQEHGYTF.

This rearrangement joins TRBV18 to TRBJ1-2; D is unclear. There are 16 residues in the CDR3. V was trimmed by 5 bases and J by 0 bases, leaving 16 bases between them. CDR1 and CDR2 from the germline V gene are KGHSH and LQKENI. The CDR3 reads CASSGTVTKTNYGYTF. CDR3 bases: TGTGCCAGCTCAGGAACGGTGACAAAGACTAACTATGGCTACACCTTC.

In DNA, the CDR3 is TGCGCCAGCAGCCAAGATCGACCGGGACAGCCCCAGCATTTT. Translating gives CASSQDRPGQPQHF. V and J are TRBV4-3 and TRBJ1-5; unclear D gene. Trimming took off 0 bases at V and 7 bases at J, with 10 bases between the two ends. There are 14 residues in the CDR3. CDR1 is LGHNA and CDR2 is YSLEER in the germline V gene.